The 10 T cell receptor beta chains presented below share a single source sample, sequenced in a study of blood T cell repertoires in COVID-19. TCRdb's copy holds only in-frame clones and misses some; the assay was immunoSEQ multiplex PCR. The data hold about 240,000 clones, with about 80% observed a single time. Input material: peripheral blood. The receptors come from a woman of 80 years or more with acute or convalescent COVID-19.

The genes are TRBV5-8 and TRBJ1-1; TRBD1 might be the D (6 bases). Trimming took off 2 bases at V and 3 bases at J, with 8 bases between the two ends. The CDR3 is 13 amino acids. CDR1 and CDR2 from the germline V gene are SGHTS and YDEGEE. The DNA of the CDR3 is TGTGCCAGCAGCTTCGGACAGTACACTGAAGCTTTCTTT. Its translation: CASSFGQYTEAFF.

This clone was counted between two and nine times. The germline gene is not matched at one end of the junction; a read error may be the cause. The gene calls are TRBV7-7 and TRBJ2-3, with D possibly being TRBD1 (6 bases). CDR1 SSHAT and CDR2 FNYEAQ come from the germline V gene (reference sequence). The CDR3 is made up of 13 amino acids. The CDR3 DNA reads TGTGCTAGCAGCTTAGACAGGTCAGATACGCAGTATTTT. Translated, it gives CASSLDRSDTQYF. Together with reference TRBV7-7 and TRBJ2-3, the CDR3 gives the full variable domain: GAGVSQSPRYKVTKRGQDVTLRCDPISSHATLYWYQQALGQGPEFLTYFNYEAQPDKSGLPSDRFSAERPEGSISTLTIQRTEQRDSAMYRCASSLDRSDTQYFGPGTRLTVL.

The gene calls are TRBV3-1 (or the pseudogene TRBV3-2) and TRBJ2-1, with a weak D call TRBD2 (7 bases). V was clipped by 6 bases and J by 7 bases, with 22 bases between them. CDR1 and CDR2 from the germline V gene are LGHDT and YNNKEL (reference sequence). This CDR3 has 16 residues. CDR3 in DNA: TGTGCCAGCAGTTTAGGGGGGGCGGGTACGAGAAATGAGCAGTTCTTC. Translated, it gives CASSLGGAGTRNEQFF.

This clone was found a few times. The CDR3 protein is CASSPTPDRVGNTEAFF. CDR3 DNA sequence: TGTGCCAGCAGCCCTACCCCCGACAGGGTTGGGAACACTGAAGCTTTCTTT. The rearrangement links TRBV7-3 to TRBJ1-1; 7 nucleotides agree with TRBD1. Germline V gives CDR1 SGHTA, CDR2 FQGTGA. The V and J ends lost 5 bases and 1 base, in that order; junction bases with no gene match: 13. There are 17 residues in the CDR3.

This chain joins TRBV6-5 and TRBJ1-5; 8 bases are shared with TRBD1. Losses at the gene ends were 5 bases for V and 6 bases for J; bases not matched to a gene: 3. The CDR3 has 13 amino acids. Germline loops: CDR1 MNHEY, CDR2 SVGAGI. The CDR3 is CASSQTGGQPQHF. The CDR3 nucleotides are TGTGCCAGCAGTCAAACAGGGGGTCAGCCCCAGCATTTT.

This sequence joins TRBV2 and TRBJ2-5, with 8 bases matching TRBD2. Germline V gene data show CDR1 as SNHLY and CDR2 as FYNNEI. The CDR3 consists of 16 residues. J gave up 2 bases and V 1 base, and 6 bases lay outside the gene matches. The CDR3 protein is CASSEGIRGGQETQYF. The CDR3 DNA is TGTGCCAGCAGTGAAGGGATTCGGGGGGGGCAAGAGACCCAGTACTTC.

The J gene is TRBJ2-7, the V gene TRBV6-1; maybe TRBD2 (6 bases). Germline V gene sequence: CDR1 MNHNS, CDR2 SASEGT. The length of the CDR3 is 18 residues. V was shortened by 3 bases and J by 1 base, with 22 bases between the two germline ends. The CDR3 reads CASSDAGTRRARSYEQYF. The CDR3 DNA sequence: TGTGCCAGCAGTGATGCCGGGACGCGGAGGGCGCGTTCCTACGAGCAGTACTTC.

The J gene is TRBJ2-7, the V gene TRBV20-1; maybe TRBD1 (6 bases). The CDR3 runs to 12 residues. Trimming cost V 3 bases and J 4 bases, with 10 bases left between them. Germline lookup yields CDR1 DFQATT and CDR2 SNEGSKA (reference sequence). The CDR3 loop is CSASPGVYEQYF. CDR3 bases: TGCAGTGCTAGTCCAGGGGTATACGAGCAGTACTTC.

In nucleotides, the CDR3 is TGCGCCAGCAGCCGGGACAGCCAGCAGGCGCAGTATTTT. It yields the protein CASSRDSQQAQYF. The gene calls are TRBV5-1 and TRBJ2-3; 7 nucleotides align to TRBD1. Germline CDR1 and CDR2: SGHRS and YFSETQ. Germline trimming cut 4 bases from V and 10 bases from J; bases unmatched to any gene: 9. This CDR3 contains 13 residues. The variable domain in full, completed from reference TRBV5-1 and TRBJ2-3, reads KAGVTQTPRYLIKTRGQQVTLSCSPISGHRSVSWYQQTPGQGLQFLFEYFSETQRNKGNFPGRFSGRQFSNSRSEMNVSTLELGDSALYLCASSRDSQQAQYFGPGTRLTVL.

V is TRBV11-2 and J is TRBJ1-6; 7 nucleotides line up with TRBD1. The CDR3 consists of 15 residues. Germline V gene data show CDR1 as SGHAT and CDR2 as FQNNGV. V trimming: 5 bases; J trimming: 9 bases; junction bases outside the gene matches: 10. This chain's CDR3 is CASSTSTGSGSPLHF. CDR3 in DNA: TGTGCCAGCAGCACCTCGACAGGGTCTGGTTCACCCCTCCACTTT.